The 2 T cell receptor beta chains listed next were all sequenced from one sample in a study of T cell responses to AZD1222 COVID-19 vaccine. Method: immunoSEQ multiplex PCR; TCRdb's copy keeps in-frame clones and lacks some. Of 130,000 or so clones detected, around nine tenths appear once; the ten largest clones hold around 30%. This sample comprised peripheral blood, obtained on day 0 of AZD1222 vaccination. Source of these receptors: an adult in good health.

The chain couples TRBV2 to TRBJ1-5; D not certain. Per germline, CDR1 SNHLY and CDR2 FYNNEI. The CDR3 is made up of 14 amino acids. V dropped 4 bases and J dropped 4 bases, with 11 bases sitting between them. CDR3 sequence (DNA): TGTGCCAGCAGTGTTCTGGGCAGTAATCAGCCCCAGCATTTT. Translated: CASSVLGSNQPQHF.

This CDR3 is CASSSHDRGNQPQHF. The DNA for the CDR3 is TGTGCCAGCAGTTCCCACGACAGGGGCAATCAGCCCCAGCATTTT. The genes are TRBV6-6 and TRBJ1-5, with 7 positions matching TRBD1. Unmatched junction bases numbered 5, after V lost 4 bases and J lost 2 bases. CDR1 is MNHNY and CDR2 is SVGAGI in the germline V gene (reference sequence). CDR3 length equals 15 residues.